Listed below are T cell receptor beta chains from one sample, sequenced in a study of blood T cell repertoires in COVID-19. Sequencing used immunoSEQ multiplex PCR; TCRdb keeps in-frame clones, though not all of them. The sample consists of 150,000 to 200,000 clones, 65% to 90% of them appearing once. The material sequenced was peripheral blood. The source of these receptors is a woman between 40 and 55 years old with COVID-19, enrolled during active disease. Each CDR3 is given with its conserved first and last residue. Each record gives: J gene, V gene, clone size, D gene, CDR3 DNA, CDR3 protein. D genes are given only for firm matches. Rows give clone size only sometimes, using once, few, many, or a class for an expanded clone.

TRBJ2-6 | TRBV3-1/TRBV3-2 | - | - | TGTGCCAGCAGCCCCCAGGGGAACTCTGGGGCCAACGTCCTGACTTTC | CASSPQGNSGANVLTF
TRBJ2-2 | TRBV29-1 | once | - | TGCAGCGCTGACGGGAACACCGGGGAGCTGTTTTTT | CSADGNTGELFF
TRBJ2-1 | TRBV6-2/TRBV6-3 | - | - | TGTGCCAGCAGCCAAGGACGGGATCCTTACAATGAGCAGTTCTTC | CASSQGRDPYNEQFF
TRBJ1-5 | TRBV2 | - | TRBD1 | TGTGCCAGCAAGGGCTTAGGGGGCCTGCATCAGCCCCAGCATTTT | CASKGLGGLHQPQHF
TRBJ1-6 | TRBV6-6 | once | TRBD1 | TGTGCCAGCAGTTCTGAGGGGGCTTATTCACCCCTCCACTTT | CASSSEGAYSPLHF
TRBJ1-5 | TRBV19 | - | - | TGTGCCAGTCGTTATAGCAATCAGCCCCAGCATTTT | CASRYSNQPQHF
TRBJ2-1 | TRBV9 | - | - | TGTGCCAGCAGCGTTAGCCGGGACTTCTACTACAATGAGCAGTTCTTC | CASSVSRDFYYNEQFF
TRBJ2-7 | TRBV5-1 | - | TRBD1 | TGCGCCAGCAGCTTGGCCTTCGGGACAGCGTCCTACGAGCAGTACTTC | CASSLAFGTASYEQYF
TRBJ1-2 | TRBV29-1 | - | TRBD1 | TGCAGCGTTTTTACCGGGACAGGGGGCGATGGCTACACCTTC | CSVFTGTGGDGYTF
TRBJ2-7 | TRBV18 | - | TRBD1 | TGTGCCAGCTCACCTGCGACAGGGGTGTACGAGCAGTACTTC | CASSPATGVYEQYF
TRBJ2-1 | TRBV10-3 | - | - | TGTGCCATCCGCGCAGACACTGACAATGAGCAGTTCTTC | CAIRADTDNEQFF
TRBJ1-2 | TRBV19 | once | - | TGTGCCAGTAGTTACCAGGTTGGCTACACCTTC | CASSYQVGYTF
TRBJ2-1 | TRBV9 | - | - | TGTGCCAGCAGCGCCACTGCTTCCTTCCGCAGGGACAATGAGCAGTTCTTC | CASSATASFRRDNEQFF
TRBJ1-5 | TRBV7-3 | - | - | TGTGCCAGCAGCTTAAACCCATCGGTAGCCGGTTCGGGGAGCAATCAGCCCCAGCATTTT | CASSLNPSVAGSGSNQPQHF
TRBJ1-4 | TRBV7-9 | - | - | TGTGCCAGCAGCTTAGGAGGGAGAACTAATGAAAAACTGTTTTTT | CASSLGGRTNEKLFF
TRBJ2-5 | TRBV7-2 | - | TRBD1 | TGTGCCAGCAGCCTAATGCAGGGGGCCCAGTGGGAGACCCAGTACTTC | CASSLMQGAQWETQYF
TRBJ2-7 | TRBV12-3/TRBV12-4 | once | - | TGTGCCAGCAGTAGGGACATGTTTCTCGAGCAGTACTTC | CASSRDMFLEQYF
TRBJ2-1 | TRBV5-4 | - | TRBD1 | TGTGCCAGCAGCTTCTCCGGGACAGGAGAGCAGTTCTTC | CASSFSGTGEQFF
TRBJ1-1 | TRBV16 | few | TRBD1 | TGTGCCAGCAGCTCGCGGACAGGGAAGACTGAAGCTTTCTTT | CASSSRTGKTEAFF
TRBJ2-3 | TRBV11-2 | - | TRBD2 | TGTGCCAGCAGCCCATGGTCGGGGGGGCGGGATACGCAGTATTTT | CASSPWSGGRDTQYF
TRBJ2-1 | TRBV6-4 | few | TRBD1 | TGTGCCAGCAGTGATGGGACAGGGGGCGACGAGCAGTTCTTC | CASSDGTGGDEQFF
TRBJ2-7 | TRBV2 | once | - | TGTGCCAGCAGTGACCGCGGTACCTACGAGCAGTACTTC | CASSDRGTYEQYF
TRBJ2-3 | TRBV29-1 | once | - | TGCAGCGTTGGCGGGACGGATACAGATACGCAGTATTTT | CSVGGTDTDTQYF
TRBJ1-5 | TRBV27 | - | - | TGTGCCAGCAGTTTACAACCCCCCGGGAGCAATCAGCCCCAGCATTTT | CASSLQPPGSNQPQHF
TRBJ1-3 | TRBV11-2 | - | TRBD1 | TGTGCCAGCAGCATCGGGACAGGGAGAAACACCATATATTTT | CASSIGTGRNTIYF
TRBJ2-7 | TRBV10-2 | - | TRBD1 | TGCGCCAGCACCCCCCCGGGACAGGGGCCCAGCTCCTACGAGCAGTACTTC | CASTPPGQGPSSYEQYF
TRBJ2-3 | TRBV6-4 | - | TRBD2 | TGTGCCAGCAGTGACCAAGCGGGGGTCTCCACAGATACGCAGTATTTT | CASSDQAGVSTDTQYF
TRBJ1-2 | TRBV7-8 | - | - | TGTGCCAGCAGAGGGACAATGTATGGCTACACCTTC | CASRGTMYGYTF
TRBJ1-5 | TRBV6-5 | - | - | TGTGCCAGCGCGAGACAGTCTTCTTACTATCAGCCCCAGCATTTT | CASARQSSYYQPQHF
TRBJ1-1 | TRBV6-5 | - | TRBD1 | TGTGCCAGCACCTCTGGGTCAGGGGGCACTGAAGCTTTCTTT | CASTSGSGGTEAFF
TRBJ1-1 | TRBV28 | - | - | TGTGCCACCCAGGGAGGCCAGAGATACACTGAAGCTTTCTTT | CATQGGQRYTEAFF
TRBJ2-7 | TRBV3-1/TRBV3-2 | - | - | TGTGCCAGCAGCCAAGATGTGACTATCCCCACCTACGAGCAGTACTTC | CASSQDVTIPTYEQYF